This T cell receptor beta chain was observed in a study of blood T cell repertoires in COVID-19. Study as a whole: From the United States, Italy and Spain came samples of acute and convalescent COVID-19. The cDNA or gDNA used as material had been derived from T cells, B-cell-depleted T cells, or PBMCs.

As processed by the authors: Amplification of reference gene primers provided the estimated nucleated cell counts. Sequencing was performed with immunoSEQ multiplex PCR; in TCRdb, only in-frame clones are kept and a portion is missing. V, J and clone size reflect that table, while D and trimming were determined from the DNA. The sample has about 74,000 clones, approximately 84% seen once. Trimming stripped 5 bases from V and 7 bases from J, with 5 bases between. The length of the CDR3 is 11 residues. The germline gives CDR1 LNHDA, CDR2 SQIVND (reference sequence). The chain couples TRBV19 to TRBJ1-4; D is unresolved. The sequenced sample consisted of peripheral blood. The sequence derives from a man aged 70 or older with acute or convalescent COVID-19. For the CDR3, the DNA is TGTGCCAGTAGTGCGAGTGAAAAACTGTTTTTT. As protein: CASSASEKLFF.